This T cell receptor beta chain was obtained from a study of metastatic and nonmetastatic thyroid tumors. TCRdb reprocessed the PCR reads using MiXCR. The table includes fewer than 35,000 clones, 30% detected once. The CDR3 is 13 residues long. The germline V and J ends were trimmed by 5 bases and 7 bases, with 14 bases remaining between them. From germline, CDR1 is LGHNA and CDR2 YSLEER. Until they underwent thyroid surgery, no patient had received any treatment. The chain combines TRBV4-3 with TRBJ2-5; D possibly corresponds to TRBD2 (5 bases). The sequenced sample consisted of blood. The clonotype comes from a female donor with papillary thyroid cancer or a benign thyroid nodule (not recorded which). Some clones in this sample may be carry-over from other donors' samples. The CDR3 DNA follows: TGCGCCAGCAGCAACGGAGCGGAAGGGACCCAGTACTTC. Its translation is CASSNGAEGTQYF.